The entry below describes one TCR beta chain. This clone occurred a few times. Its antigen is currently not known. Base qualities are not recorded, but no much larger clone differs from it by a single base. The library came from the immunoSEQ multiplex PCR assay. To provide template for TCR sequencing, every sample had RNA extracted and reverse transcribed into cDNA. First-strand cDNA was synthesized with SuperScript III using a 2:1 mix of oligo-dT and random hexamers. A synthetic immune receptor repertoire was used to assess amplification bias, and residual bias was removed computationally. In the source study's methods: Raw reads were preprocessed for error removal, and CDR3 was defined according to IMGT conventions as running from the conserved cysteine to phenylalanine. Clonality was computed as 1 minus the Shannon entropy, with the entropy normalized by log2 of the number of productive unique TCRs. Whether each scalp clone was CD4 or CD8 was inferred by checking scalp TCRbeta sequences against the CD4 and CD8 repertoires from sorted blood. The table comes from immuneACCESS by way of TCRdb, which keeps in-frame sequences with V and J called. Part of the clones is missing from these tables; in studies checked, under half for an unresolved V gene and the rest for unknown reasons. That table is the source of V, J and clone size, and D and trimming were worked out from the DNA. The sample profile shows around 30,000 clones; about 74% of them were found once. The leading ten clones occupy over 15% of the sample.

This entry comes from a study of CD8+ T cells in alopecia areata (dated by TCRdb to 2017 to 2018). In terms of the full investigation: To study T cell clonal expansion in alopecia areata, the researchers applied high-throughput TCRbeta sequencing to both the C3H/HeJ mouse model and human patients. On the human side, TCRbeta sequencing was run on scalp tissue and on sorted CD4+ and CD8+ peripheral blood T cells from healthy controls and from alopecia areata patients with either patchy or totalis/universalis disease. Scalp clonality was compared across normal scalp (n=4), patchy alopecia areata scalp (n=8), and alopecia totalis/universalis scalp (n=8). RNA was obtained with the PAXgene miRNA kit for fixed scalp, the miRNeasy kit for PBMCs, and the RNeasy kit for mouse skin. TCRbeta CDR3 regions were amplified by immunoSEQ multiplex PCR with 35 Vbeta forward and 13 Jbeta reverse primers.

The study at large found these results: Unlike mouse skin, where gammadelta T cells dominate, normal human skin contains resident alphabeta T cells that get sequenced too, which complicates analysis of the scalp TCR repertoire. TCR sequences shared between patients were less clear than in mice, possibly partly because of HLA diversity in the patient population. Compared with normal scalp, lesional scalp had higher clonality and more expanded CD8+ clones, particularly in alopecia totalis/universalis, a pattern that suggests antigenic drive.

Peripheral blood and lesional scalp punch biopsies were obtained from patients with alopecia areata. PBMCs were isolated by density centrifugation and stained for CD3, CD4 and CD8, and CD4+ and CD8+ T cells were sorted on a FACSAria. Untreated alopecia areata patients were recruited as part of a multicenter biomarker study. In four to six patients from the biomarker study, the blood CD8+ T cells went through an additional sort into NKG2D-low and NKG2D-high fractions. From a lookup of the germline V gene, CDR1 and CDR2 are MDHEN and SYDVKM. Counted from cysteine to phenylalanine, this CDR3 has 14 amino acids. The kept DNA is CDR3 alone, 42 bases in frame from the first base. Here V drops 4 bases and J drops 3 bases, and the junction holds 2 bases not matched to any gene.

This clonotype was sampled from a human donor with alopecia areata. Sequenced material: NKG2D-low CD8+ T cells sorted from blood. What the cell subset or site label conveys for this sample: sorted CD8+ NKG2D-low blood T cells. The rearranged segments are TRBV28 and TRBJ2-7; TRBD1 aligns with 11 central bases. This receptor carries the CDR3 CASSSGTGGYEQYF. The DNA reads as follows: TGTGCCAGCAGTTCCGGGACAGGGGGCTACGAGCAGTACTTC.